The text below deals with one TCR beta chain. Its antigen remains unidentified. These data are taken from a study of blood T cells in healthy people across ages. The second PCR ran about 6 to 11 cycles with a sample-barcoded 5' primer and J-beta primers. Through a template-switch adaptor with 12 random nucleotides, each cDNA molecule received a tag. In TCRdb, the 5' RACE reads were re-called with MiXCR into one record per CDR3 protein. There are hundreds of thousands of distinct CDR3 sequences in the sample; 40% to 45% occur only once, and about 30% lies in the top ten. Unmatched junction bases numbered 4, after V lost 4 bases and J lost 5 bases. Germline-derived CDR1 and CDR2 are DFQATT and SNEGSKA (reference sequence). The CDR3 sequence is 15 residues long. Whole-study results and caveats: Versus aged donors, long-lived donors had higher diversity and more naive CD4+ cells.

This rearrangement joins TRBV20-1 to TRBJ2-1, with TRBD2 matching 14 bases. This clonotype was sampled from an elderly man in good health. What was sequenced was blood. CDR3 bases: TGCAGTGCTACCGGGACTAGCGGGAGAGACAATGAGCAGTTCTTC. As protein: CSATGTSGRDNEQFF.